The source of this TCR beta chain is a study of prognosis after radiotherapy for stage I lung cancer. Overall study context: Whereas under 15 patients had adenocarcinoma, squamous cell carcinoma was the tumor in several.

Study conclusions and caveats: For the expanded TCR clones, whether they were tumor-specific was not determined. Shannon entropy after stereotactic body radiation therapy was lower in patients who developed distant metastases. Before stereotactic body radiation therapy the median unique TCR clone count was 10,088, and afterwards it fell to approximately 6,900.

The germline V gene has CDR1 WSHSY and CDR2 SAAADI. The CDR3 has 13 residues. V was clipped by 6 bases and J by 2 bases, with 10 bases between them. It was by two-round multiplex PCR that TCR beta CDR3 was amplified from genomic DNA. Amplification during the initial PCR round employed primers specific to each TRBV and TRBJ gene. TCRdb ran MiXCR on the multiplex PCR reads and lists one entry per CDR3 protein. The sample consists of tens of thousands of distinct CDR3 sequences, roughly a quarter of them appearing once. Many counts were recorded for this clonotype. What it binds is unknown. The chain joins TRBV10-2 to TRBJ2-5; TRBD2 might be the D (6 bases). Sequences were derived from PBMCs, sampled before or after stereotactic body radiation therapy (not recorded which). The TCR was taken from a donor over 45 with non-small cell lung cancer. Written as DNA, the CDR3 is TGCGCCAGCAGGCGGGACTTACAAGAGACCCAGTACTTC. Amino acids: CASRRDLQETQYF.